This TCR beta chain was recorded in a study of T cells in localized non-small cell lung cancer. Study-level findings and limits: Those with higher blood T cell density had longer overall survival.

Data came from immunoSEQ multiplex PCR; TCRdb stores just in-frame clones and leaves some out. The sample contains more than 45,000 clones, roughly nine tenths of which appear only once. Regarding this clone: Antigen specificity is unknown.

The CDR3 sequence is 15 residues long. Germline V gene data show CDR1 as SGHDT and CDR2 as YYEEEE. V was cut by 1 base and J by 4 bases, with 14 bases left in between. This chain connects TRBV5-6 to TRBJ1-1; TRBD1 is a possible D gene (6 bases). The sample consisted of PBMCs, taken before any cancer treatment. The receptor was derived from a man aged 40 to 69 with stage II lung adenocarcinoma. The CDR3 sequence is CASSLRGGTVTEAFF. CDR3 coding DNA: TGTGCCAGCAGCTTGAGGGGGGGAACGGTCACTGAAGCTTTCTTT.